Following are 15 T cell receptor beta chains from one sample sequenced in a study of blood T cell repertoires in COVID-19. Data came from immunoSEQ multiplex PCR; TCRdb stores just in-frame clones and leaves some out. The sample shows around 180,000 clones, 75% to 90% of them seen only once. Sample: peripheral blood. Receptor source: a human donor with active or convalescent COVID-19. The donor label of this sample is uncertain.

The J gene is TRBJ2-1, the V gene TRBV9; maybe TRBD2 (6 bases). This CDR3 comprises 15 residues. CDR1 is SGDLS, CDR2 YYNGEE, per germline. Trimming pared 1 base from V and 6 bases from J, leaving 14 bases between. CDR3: CASSVRRETGNEQFF. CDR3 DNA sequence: TGTGCCAGCAGCGTACGACGGGAGACGGGCAATGAGCAGTTCTTC.

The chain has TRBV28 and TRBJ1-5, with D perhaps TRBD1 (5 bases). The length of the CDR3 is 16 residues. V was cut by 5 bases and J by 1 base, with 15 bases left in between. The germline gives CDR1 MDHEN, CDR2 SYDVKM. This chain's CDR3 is CASSPRTQLSNQPQHF. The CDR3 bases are TGTGCCAGCAGTCCCCGGACACAATTAAGCAATCAGCCCCAGCATTTT.

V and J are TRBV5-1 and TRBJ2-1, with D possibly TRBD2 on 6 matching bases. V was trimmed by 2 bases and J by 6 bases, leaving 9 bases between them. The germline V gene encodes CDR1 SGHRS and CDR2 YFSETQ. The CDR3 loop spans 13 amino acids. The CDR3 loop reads CASSFLGGNEQFF. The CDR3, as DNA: TGCGCCAGCAGCTTTCTGGGGGGCAATGAGCAGTTCTTC. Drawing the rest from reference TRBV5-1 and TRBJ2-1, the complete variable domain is KAGVTQTPRYLIKTRGQQVTLSCSPISGHRSVSWYQQTPGQGLQFLFEYFSETQRNKGNFPGRFSGRQFSNSRSEMNVSTLELGDSALYLCASSFLGGNEQFFGPGTRLTVL.

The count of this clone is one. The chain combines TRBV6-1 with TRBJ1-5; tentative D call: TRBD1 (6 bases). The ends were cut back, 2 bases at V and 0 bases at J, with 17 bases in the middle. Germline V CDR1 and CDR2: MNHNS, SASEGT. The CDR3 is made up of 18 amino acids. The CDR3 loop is CASSEQGPGDYSNQPQHF. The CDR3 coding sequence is TGTGCCAGCAGTGAACAGGGGCCAGGGGACTATAGCAATCAGCCCCAGCATTTT.

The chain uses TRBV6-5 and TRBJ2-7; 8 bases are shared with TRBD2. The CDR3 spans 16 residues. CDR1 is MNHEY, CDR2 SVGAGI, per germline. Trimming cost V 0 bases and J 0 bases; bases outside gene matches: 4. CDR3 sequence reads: CASSYSGGRTSYEQYF. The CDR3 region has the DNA TGTGCCAGCAGTTACTCGGGCGGGAGGACCTCCTACGAGCAGTACTTC.

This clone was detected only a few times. The CDR3 coding sequence is TGTGCCAGCAGTGATTCGGGAAGGACTGGAAACACCATATATTTT. It is translated as CASSDSGRTGNTIYF. The rearrangement uses TRBV6-1 and TRBJ1-3; no definite D call. Germline CDR1 is MNHNS and CDR2 is SASEGT. The CDR3 is made up of 15 amino acids. V was clipped by 3 bases and J by 2 bases, with 11 bases between them.

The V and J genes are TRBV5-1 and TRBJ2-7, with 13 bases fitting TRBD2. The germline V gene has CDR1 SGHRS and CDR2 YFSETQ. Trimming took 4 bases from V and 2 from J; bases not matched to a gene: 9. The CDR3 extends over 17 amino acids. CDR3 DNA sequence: TGCGCCAGCAGCCTTATAGGACTAGCGGGGGAAACCTACGAGCAGTACTTC. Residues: CASSLIGLAGETYEQYF.

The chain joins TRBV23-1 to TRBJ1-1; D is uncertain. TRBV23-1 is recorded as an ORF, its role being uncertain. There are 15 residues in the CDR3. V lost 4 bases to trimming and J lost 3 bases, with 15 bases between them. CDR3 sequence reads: CASSRPIKGDTEAFF. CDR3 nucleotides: TGCGCCAGCAGTCGGCCCATTAAAGGAGACACTGAAGCTTTCTTT.

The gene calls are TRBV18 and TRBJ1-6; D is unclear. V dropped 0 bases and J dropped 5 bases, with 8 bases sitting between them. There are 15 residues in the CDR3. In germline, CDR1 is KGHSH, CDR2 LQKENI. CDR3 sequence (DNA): TGTGCCAGCTCACCACCTTCAGGCAATAATTCACCCCTCCACTTT. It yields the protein CASSPPSGNNSPLHF. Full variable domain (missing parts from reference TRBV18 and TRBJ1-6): NAGVMQNPRHLVRRRGQEARLRCSPMKGHSHVYWYRQLPEEGLKFMVYLQKENIIDESGMPKERFSAEFPKEGPSILRIQQVVRGDSAAYFCASSPPSGNNSPLHFGNGTRLTVT.

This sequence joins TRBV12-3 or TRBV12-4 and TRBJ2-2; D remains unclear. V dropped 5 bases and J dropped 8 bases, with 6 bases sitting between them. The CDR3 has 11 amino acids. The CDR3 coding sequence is TGTGCCAGCAGTCCCCAGGGGGAGCTGTTTTTT. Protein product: CASSPQGELFF.

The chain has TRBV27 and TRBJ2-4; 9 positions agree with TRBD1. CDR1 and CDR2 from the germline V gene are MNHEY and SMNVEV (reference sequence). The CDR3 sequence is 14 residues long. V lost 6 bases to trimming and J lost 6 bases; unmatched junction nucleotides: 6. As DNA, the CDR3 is TGTGCCAGCAGATTGACAGGGGGAGGAAACATTCAGTACTTC. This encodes CASRLTGGGNIQYF.

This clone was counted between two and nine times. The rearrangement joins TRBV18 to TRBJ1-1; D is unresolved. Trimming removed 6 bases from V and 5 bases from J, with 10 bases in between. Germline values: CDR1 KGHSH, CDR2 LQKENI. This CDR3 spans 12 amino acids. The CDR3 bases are TGTGCCAGCTCCCCGGGGAGAACTGAAGCTTTCTTT. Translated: CASSPGRTEAFF.

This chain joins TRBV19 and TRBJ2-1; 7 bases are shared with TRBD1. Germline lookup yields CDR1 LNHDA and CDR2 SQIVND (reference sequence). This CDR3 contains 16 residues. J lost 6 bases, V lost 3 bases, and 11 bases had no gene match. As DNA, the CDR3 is TGTGCCAGTAGTATCCCGAGGGGGCGCCGGGTCAATGAGCAGTTCTTC. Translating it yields CASSIPRGRRVNEQFF.

CDR3 residues: CAWSVPLRDNYEQYF. CDR3 bases: TGTGCCTGGAGTGTACCTCTCCGGGACAACTACGAGCAGTACTTC. The chain uses TRBV30 and TRBJ2-7; D is perhaps TRBD1 (6 bases). In germline, CDR1 is GTSNPN, CDR2 SVGIG (reference sequence). This CDR3 spans 15 amino acids. The ends were cut back, 0 bases at V and 3 bases at J, with 15 bases in the middle.

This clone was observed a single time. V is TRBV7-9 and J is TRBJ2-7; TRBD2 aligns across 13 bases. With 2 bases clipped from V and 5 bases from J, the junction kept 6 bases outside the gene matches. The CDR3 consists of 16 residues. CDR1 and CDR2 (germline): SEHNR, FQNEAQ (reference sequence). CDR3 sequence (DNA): TGTGCCAGCAGCTTAAGGGGACTAGCGGGAAGGAACGAGCAGTACTTC. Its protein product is CASSLRGLAGRNEQYF.